Sequencing of this T cell receptor beta chain was carried out in a study of shared clonotypes between healthy human individuals. General study results and limits: Enrolling few donors narrowed the genetic and exposure-history diversity that was represented.

Note on this clone: Its antigen remains unknown.

The repertoire was sequenced with immunoSEQ multiplex PCR; TCRdb's copy has only in-frame clones and lacks some. The sample gives 1,500,000 or so clones, around 97% of which show up once; approximately 1.1% is in the top ten. Donors were healthy HIV-negative adults without recently reported acute infections or vaccinations. Subsets obtained from CD4+ cells comprised CD45RA+ naive and CD45RA-negative memory cells. CDR1 and CDR2 from the germline V gene are SGHAT and FQNNGV. There are 14 residues in the CDR3. Deletions cut 1 base from V and 2 bases from J, with 9 bases between. The chain has TRBV11-2 and TRBJ2-7, with D perhaps TRBD1 (6 bases). The sequenced material came from naive CD4+ T cells sorted from blood. Subset defined: CD45RA+ positively selected. This TCR derives from a man aged 25 to 40 in good health. DNA of the CDR3: TGTGCCAGCAGCTTAGTGGACAGACCCTACGAGCAGTACTTC. Translation: CASSLVDRPYEQYF.